This T cell receptor beta chain was found in a study of blood T cell repertoires in COVID-19. Background on the study: Samples came from the United States, Italy and Spain, spanning acute and convalescent COVID-19. PBMCs, B-cell-depleted T cells, or T cells provided the cDNA or gDNA that made up the material.

Recruitment covered about two dozen US areas and drew participants whose ages spanned roughly 18 to 90 years. Source study methods: Amplification of reference gene primers provided the estimated nucleated cell counts. The data were produced by immunoSEQ multiplex PCR, yet TCRdb's version contains in-frame clones alone and is incomplete. Clone size and the V and J calls come from that table; the DNA yielded D and trimming. The data show roughly 400,000 clones, with approximately 86% seen just once and approximately 2% held by the top ten. Germline CDR1 is SGHTA and CDR2 is FQGNSA. This CDR3 spans 16 amino acids. The ends lost 4 bases at V and 3 bases at J; junction bases unmatched: 9.

This chain connects TRBV7-2 to TRBJ2-3; 8 nucleotides match TRBD2. The sequence came from a woman aged 40 to 50 with acute COVID-19. Sequencing was performed on PBMCs or T cells enriched from blood (not recorded which). CDR3 sequence: CASSSRPGGLTDTQYF. The CDR3 DNA sequence: TGTGCCAGCAGCTCCAGACCGGGGGGGCTTACAGATACGCAGTATTTT.